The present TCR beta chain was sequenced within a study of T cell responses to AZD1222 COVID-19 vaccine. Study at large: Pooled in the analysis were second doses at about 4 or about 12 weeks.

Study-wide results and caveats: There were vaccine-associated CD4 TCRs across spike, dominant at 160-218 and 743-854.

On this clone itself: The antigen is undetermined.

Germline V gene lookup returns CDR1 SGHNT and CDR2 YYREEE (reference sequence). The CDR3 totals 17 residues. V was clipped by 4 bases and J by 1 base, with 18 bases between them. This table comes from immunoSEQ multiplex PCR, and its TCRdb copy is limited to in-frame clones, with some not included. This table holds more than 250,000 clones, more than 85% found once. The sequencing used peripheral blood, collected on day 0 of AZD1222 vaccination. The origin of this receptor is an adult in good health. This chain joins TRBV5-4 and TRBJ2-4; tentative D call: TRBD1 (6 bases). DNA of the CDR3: TGTGCCAGCAGCCCAAATCCAGGGGCAGGGGCCAAAAACATTCAGTACTTC. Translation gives CASSPNPGAGAKNIQYF.